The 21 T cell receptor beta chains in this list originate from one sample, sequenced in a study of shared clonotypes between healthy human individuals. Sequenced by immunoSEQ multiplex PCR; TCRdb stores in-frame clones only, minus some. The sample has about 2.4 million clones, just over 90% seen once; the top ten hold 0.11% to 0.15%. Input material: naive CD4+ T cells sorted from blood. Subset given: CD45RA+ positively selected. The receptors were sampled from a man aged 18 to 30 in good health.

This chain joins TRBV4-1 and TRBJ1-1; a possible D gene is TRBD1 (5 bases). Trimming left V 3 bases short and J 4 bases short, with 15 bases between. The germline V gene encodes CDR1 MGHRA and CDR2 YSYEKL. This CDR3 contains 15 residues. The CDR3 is CASSHGGTPSTEAFF. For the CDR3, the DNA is TGCGCCAGCAGCCACGGCGGGACCCCCAGCACTGAAGCTTTCTTT.

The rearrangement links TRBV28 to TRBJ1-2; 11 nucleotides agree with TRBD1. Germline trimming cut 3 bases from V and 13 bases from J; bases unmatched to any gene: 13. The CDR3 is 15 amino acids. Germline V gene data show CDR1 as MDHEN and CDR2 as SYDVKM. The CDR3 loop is CASSFGGTGGIIGTF. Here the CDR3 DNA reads TGTGCCAGCAGTTTTGGCGGGACAGGGGGTATAATTGGCACCTTC.

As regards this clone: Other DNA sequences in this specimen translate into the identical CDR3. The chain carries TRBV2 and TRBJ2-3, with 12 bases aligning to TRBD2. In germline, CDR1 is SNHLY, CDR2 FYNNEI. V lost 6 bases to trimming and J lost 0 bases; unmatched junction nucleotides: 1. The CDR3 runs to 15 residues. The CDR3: CASRLAGGSTDTQYF. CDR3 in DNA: TGTGCCAGCAGACTAGCGGGAGGAAGCACAGATACGCAGTATTTT.

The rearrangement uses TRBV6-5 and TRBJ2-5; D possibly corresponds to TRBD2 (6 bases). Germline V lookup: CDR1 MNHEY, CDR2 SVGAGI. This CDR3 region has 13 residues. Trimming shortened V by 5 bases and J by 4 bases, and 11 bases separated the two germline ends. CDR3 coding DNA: TGTGCCAGCAGTCGACGAGCGGGAGAGACCCAGTACTTC. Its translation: CASSRRAGETQYF.

This CDR3 is CASQGLAVDPSTDTQYF. The CDR3 DNA is TGTGCCAGCCAGGGGCTAGCGGTAGACCCTAGCACAGATACGCAGTATTTT. V and J are TRBV7-9 and TRBJ2-3; TRBD2 is a possible D gene (7 bases). V was trimmed by 8 bases and J by 0 bases, leaving 21 bases between them. This CDR3 has 17 amino acids. The germline V gene encodes CDR1 SEHNR and CDR2 FQNEAQ (reference sequence).

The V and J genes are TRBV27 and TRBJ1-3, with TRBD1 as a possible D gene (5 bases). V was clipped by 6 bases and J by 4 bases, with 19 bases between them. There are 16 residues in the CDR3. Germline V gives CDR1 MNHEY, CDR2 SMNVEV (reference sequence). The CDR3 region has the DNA TGTGCCAGCAGCTCCCCCGGGGCGGCAGGGGGAAACACCATATATTTT. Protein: CASSSPGAAGGNTIYF.

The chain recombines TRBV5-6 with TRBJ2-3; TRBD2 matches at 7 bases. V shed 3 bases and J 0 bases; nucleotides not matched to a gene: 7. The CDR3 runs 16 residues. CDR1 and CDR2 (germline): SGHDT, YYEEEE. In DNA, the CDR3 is TGTGCCAGCAGCTCAAGCGGGGCAGCTAGCACAGATACGCAGTATTTT. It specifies CASSSSGAASTDTQYF.

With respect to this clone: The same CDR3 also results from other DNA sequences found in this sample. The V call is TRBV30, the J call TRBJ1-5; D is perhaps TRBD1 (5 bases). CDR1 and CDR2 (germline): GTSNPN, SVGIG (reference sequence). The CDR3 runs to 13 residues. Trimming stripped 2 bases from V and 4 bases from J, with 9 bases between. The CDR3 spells CAWSLEGNQPQHF. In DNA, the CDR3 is TGTGCCTGGAGTTTAGAGGGGAATCAGCCCCAGCATTTT.

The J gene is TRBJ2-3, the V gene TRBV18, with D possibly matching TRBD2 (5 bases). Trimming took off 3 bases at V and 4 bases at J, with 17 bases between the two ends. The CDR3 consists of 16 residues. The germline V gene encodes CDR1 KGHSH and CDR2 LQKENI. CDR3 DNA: TGTGCCAGCTCACCCGGAATAGCGTCTTTTCCAGATACGCAGTATTTT. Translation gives CASSPGIASFPDTQYF.

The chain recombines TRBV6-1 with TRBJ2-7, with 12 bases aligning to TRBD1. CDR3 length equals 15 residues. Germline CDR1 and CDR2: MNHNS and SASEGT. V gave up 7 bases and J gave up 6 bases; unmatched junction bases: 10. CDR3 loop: CASKGQGAQLSEQYF. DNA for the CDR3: TGTGCCAGCAAGGGACAGGGGGCGCAACTCTCCGAGCAGTACTTC.

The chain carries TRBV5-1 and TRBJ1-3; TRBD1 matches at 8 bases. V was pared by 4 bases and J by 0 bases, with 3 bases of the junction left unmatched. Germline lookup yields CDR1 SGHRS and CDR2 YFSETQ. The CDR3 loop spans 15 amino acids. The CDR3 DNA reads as TGCGCCAGCAGCCAGACAGGGGTCTCTGGAAACACCATATATTTT. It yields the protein CASSQTGVSGNTIYF.

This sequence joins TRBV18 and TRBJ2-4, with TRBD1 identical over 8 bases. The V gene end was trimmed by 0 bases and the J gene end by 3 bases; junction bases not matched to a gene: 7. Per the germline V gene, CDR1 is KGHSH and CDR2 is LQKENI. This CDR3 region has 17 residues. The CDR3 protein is CASSPPGQGVDKNIQYF. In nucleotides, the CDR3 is TGTGCCAGCTCACCACCTGGACAGGGAGTCGACAAAAACATTCAGTACTTC.

DNA of the CDR3: TGTGCCAGCAGCAGGAACAGGGCGAGCACTGAAGCTTTCTTT. It specifies CASSRNRASTEAFF. The chain links TRBV7-3 to TRBJ1-1; TRBD1 might be the D (6 bases). CDR1 SGHTA and CDR2 FQGTGA come from the germline V gene. Trimming pared 5 bases from V and 4 bases from J, leaving 14 bases between. The CDR3 is 14 residues long.

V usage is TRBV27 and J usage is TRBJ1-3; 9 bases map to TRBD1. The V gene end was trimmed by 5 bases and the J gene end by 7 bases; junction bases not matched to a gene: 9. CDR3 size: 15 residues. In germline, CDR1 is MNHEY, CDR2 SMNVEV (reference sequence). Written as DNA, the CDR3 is TGTGCCAGCAGTCCAGAGGGGACAGGGAGTAACACCATATATTTT. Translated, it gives CASSPEGTGSNTIYF.

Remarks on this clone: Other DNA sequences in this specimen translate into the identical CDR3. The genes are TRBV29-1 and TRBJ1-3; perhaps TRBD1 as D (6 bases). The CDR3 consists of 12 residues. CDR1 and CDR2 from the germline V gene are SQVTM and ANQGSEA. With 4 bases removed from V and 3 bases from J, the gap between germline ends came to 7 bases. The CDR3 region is CSVGTDGNTIYF. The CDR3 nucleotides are TGCAGCGTTGGGACAGATGGAAACACCATATATTTT. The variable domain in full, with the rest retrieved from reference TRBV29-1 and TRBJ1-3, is SAVISQKPSRDICQRGTSLTIQCQVDSQVTMMFWYRQQPGQSLTLIATANQGSEATYESGFVIDKFPISRPNLTFSTLTVSNMSPEDSSIYLCSVGTDGNTIYFGEGSWLTVV.

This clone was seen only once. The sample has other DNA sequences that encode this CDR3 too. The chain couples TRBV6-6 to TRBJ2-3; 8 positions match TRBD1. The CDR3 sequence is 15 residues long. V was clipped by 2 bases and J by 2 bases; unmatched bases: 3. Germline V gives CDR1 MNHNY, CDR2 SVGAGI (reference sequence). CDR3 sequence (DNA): TGTGCCAGCAGTTACGGACAGGGAAACACAGATACGCAGTATTTT. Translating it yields CASSYGQGNTDTQYF.

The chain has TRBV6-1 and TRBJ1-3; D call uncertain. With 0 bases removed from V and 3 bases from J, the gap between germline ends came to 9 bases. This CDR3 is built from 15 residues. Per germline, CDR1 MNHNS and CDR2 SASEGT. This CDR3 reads CASSEAGGFGNTIYF. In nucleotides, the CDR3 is TGTGCCAGCAGTGAAGCAGGAGGATTTGGAAACACCATATATTTT.

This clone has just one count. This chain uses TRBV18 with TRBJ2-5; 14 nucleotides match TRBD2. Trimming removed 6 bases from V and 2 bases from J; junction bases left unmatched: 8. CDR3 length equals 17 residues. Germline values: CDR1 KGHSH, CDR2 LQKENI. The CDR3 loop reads CASSTQRLAGGQETQYF. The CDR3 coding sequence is TGTGCCAGCTCGACCCAGAGACTAGCGGGGGGGCAAGAGACCCAGTACTTC.

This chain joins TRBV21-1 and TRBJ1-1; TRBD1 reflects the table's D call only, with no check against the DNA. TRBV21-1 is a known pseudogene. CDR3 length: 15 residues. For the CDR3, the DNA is TGTGCCAGCAGCAAACTAACAGGGATGGGAACTGAAGCTTTCTTT. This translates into CASSKLTGMGTEAFF.

CDR3 DNA: TGTGCCAGCAGCCGAGGCTGGGAATCGCCCCAGCATTTT. Translated, it gives CASSRGWESPQHF. The genes are TRBV6-5 and TRBJ1-5; D ambiguous. This CDR3 is 13 amino acids long. V shed 6 bases and J shed 9 bases, with 15 bases lying between them. Per the germline V gene, CDR1 is MNHEY and CDR2 is SVGAGI.

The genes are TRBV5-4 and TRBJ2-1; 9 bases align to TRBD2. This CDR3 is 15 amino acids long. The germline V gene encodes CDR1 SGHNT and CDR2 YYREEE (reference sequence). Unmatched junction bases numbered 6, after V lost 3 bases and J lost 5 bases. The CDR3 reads CASSSQRGDHNEQFF. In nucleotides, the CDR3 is TGTGCCAGCAGCTCCCAGCGGGGGGACCACAATGAGCAGTTCTTC.